This T cell receptor (beta chain) is drawn from a study of T cells in women clearing cervical HPV infection. Study-level results: Effector/memory and HPV-specific T cells were not isolated, and association timing is unknown. Repertoire richness, not evenness, was significantly elevated in CIN3+ cases versus controls.

On this clone itself: Antigen: not known. The CDR3 is cut off 3 residues early in the read; its end comes from the germline J gene.

Clones were read by immunoSEQ multiplex PCR, and TCRdb kept only the in-frame ones, dropping some. The ten most abundant clones cover around 8.5% of a sample with 7,500 to 10,000 clones. The CDR3 spans 14 residues. V lost 0 bases, J lost 1 base, and 6 bases lay in between. The germline V gene has CDR1 SGDLS and CDR2 YYNGEE. This clonotype was obtained from a woman between 18 and 75 years old with a cervical HPV16 infection that either progressed to CIN3+ or cleared (not recorded which). Input material: blood buffy coat. This chain links TRBV9 with TRBJ2-3; D not certain. The part of the CDR3 DNA that was read is TGTGCCAGCAGCGTAGCTTCGGGCACAGATACG. Translated, it gives CASSVASGTDT. The whole CDR3 is CASSVASGTDTQYF.